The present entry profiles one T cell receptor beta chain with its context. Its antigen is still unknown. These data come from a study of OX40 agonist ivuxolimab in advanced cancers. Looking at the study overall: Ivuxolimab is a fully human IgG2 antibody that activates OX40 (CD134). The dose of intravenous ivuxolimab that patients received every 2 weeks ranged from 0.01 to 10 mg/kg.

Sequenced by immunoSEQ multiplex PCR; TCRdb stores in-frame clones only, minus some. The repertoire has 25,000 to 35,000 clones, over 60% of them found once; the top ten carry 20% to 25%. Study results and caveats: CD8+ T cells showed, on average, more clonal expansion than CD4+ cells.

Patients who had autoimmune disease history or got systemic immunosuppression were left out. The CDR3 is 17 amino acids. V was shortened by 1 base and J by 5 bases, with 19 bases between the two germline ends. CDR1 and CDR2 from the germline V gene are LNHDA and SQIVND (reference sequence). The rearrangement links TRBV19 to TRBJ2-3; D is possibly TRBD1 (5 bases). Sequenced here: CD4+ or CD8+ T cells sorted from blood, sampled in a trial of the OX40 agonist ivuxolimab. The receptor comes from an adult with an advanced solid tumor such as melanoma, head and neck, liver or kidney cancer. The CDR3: CASSIVPPGYTEDTQYF. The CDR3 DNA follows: TGTGCCAGTAGTATAGTACCGCCAGGGTATACCGAAGATACGCAGTATTTT. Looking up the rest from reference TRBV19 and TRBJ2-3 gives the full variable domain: DGGITQSPKYLFRKEGQNVTLSCEQNLNHDAMYWYRQDPGQGLRLIYYSQIVNDFQKGDIAEGYSVSREKKESFPLTVTSAQKNPTAFYLCASSIVPPGYTEDTQYFGPGTRLTVL.